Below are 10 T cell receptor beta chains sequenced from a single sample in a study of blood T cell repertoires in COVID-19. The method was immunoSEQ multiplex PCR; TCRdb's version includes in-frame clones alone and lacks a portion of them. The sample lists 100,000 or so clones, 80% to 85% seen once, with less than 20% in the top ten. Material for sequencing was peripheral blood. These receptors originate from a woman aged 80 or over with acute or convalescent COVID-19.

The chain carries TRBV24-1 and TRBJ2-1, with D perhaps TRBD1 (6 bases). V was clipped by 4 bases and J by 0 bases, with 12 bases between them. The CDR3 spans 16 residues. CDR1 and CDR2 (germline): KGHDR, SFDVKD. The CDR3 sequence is CATSDATGSSYNEQFF. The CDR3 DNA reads TGTGCCACCAGTGACGCTACAGGGAGCTCCTACAATGAGCAGTTCTTC.

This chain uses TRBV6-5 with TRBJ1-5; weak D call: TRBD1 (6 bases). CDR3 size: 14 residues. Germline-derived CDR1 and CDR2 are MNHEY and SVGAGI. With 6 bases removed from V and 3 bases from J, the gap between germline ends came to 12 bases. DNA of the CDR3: TGTGCCAGCAGGTTACAGGGCTACAATCAGCCCCAGCATTTT. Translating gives CASRLQGYNQPQHF.

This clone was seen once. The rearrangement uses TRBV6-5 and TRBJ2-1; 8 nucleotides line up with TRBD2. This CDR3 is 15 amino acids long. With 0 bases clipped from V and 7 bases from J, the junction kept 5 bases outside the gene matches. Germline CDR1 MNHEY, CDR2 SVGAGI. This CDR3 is CASSYSSGGVNEQFF. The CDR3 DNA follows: TGTGCCAGCAGTTACTCGAGCGGGGGCGTGAATGAGCAGTTCTTC.

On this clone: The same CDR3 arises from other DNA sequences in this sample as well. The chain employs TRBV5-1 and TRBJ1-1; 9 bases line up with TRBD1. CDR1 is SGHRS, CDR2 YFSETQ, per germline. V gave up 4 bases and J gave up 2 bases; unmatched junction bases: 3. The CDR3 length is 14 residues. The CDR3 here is CASSLTGGNTEAFF. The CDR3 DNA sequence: TGCGCCAGCAGCCTGACAGGGGGAAACACTGAAGCTTTCTTT.

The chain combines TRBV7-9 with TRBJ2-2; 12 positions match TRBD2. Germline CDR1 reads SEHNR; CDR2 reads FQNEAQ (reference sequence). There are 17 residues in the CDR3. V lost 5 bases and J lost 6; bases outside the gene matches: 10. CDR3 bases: TGTGCCAGCAGCCCGCCGGGACTAGCGGGCGGGTCCGGGGAGCTGTTTTTT. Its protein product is CASSPPGLAGGSGELFF.

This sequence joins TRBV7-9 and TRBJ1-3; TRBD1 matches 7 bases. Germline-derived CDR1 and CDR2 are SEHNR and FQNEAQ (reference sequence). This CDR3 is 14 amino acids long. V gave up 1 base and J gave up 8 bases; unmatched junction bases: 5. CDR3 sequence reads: CASSLGGGVDTIYF. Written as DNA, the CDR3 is TGTGCCAGCAGCTTAGGAGGGGGCGTAGACACCATATATTTT.

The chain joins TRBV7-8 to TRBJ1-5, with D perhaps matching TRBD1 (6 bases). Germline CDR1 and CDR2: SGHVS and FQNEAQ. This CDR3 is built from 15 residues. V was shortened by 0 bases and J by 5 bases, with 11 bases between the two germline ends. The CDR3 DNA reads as TGTGCCAGCAGCTTAGCCACAGGGCTGGATCAGCCCCAGCATTTT. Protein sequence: CASSLATGLDQPQHF.

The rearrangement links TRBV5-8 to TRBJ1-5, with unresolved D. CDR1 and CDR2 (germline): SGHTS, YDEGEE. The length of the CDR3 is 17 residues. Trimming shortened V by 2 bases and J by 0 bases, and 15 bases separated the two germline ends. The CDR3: CASSLGGPNYSNQPQHF. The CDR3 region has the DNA TGTGCCAGCAGCTTAGGAGGACCGAACTATAGCAATCAGCCCCAGCATTTT.

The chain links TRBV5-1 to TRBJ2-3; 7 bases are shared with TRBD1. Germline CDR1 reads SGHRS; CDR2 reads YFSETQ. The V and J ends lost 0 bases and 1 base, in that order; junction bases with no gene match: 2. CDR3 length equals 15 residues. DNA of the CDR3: TGCGCCAGCAGCTTGGGACAGGGACGCACAGATACGCAGTATTTT. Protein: CASSLGQGRTDTQYF.

The CDR3 DNA follows: TGTGCCAGTAGTATGGCGGGGCTCAACACTGAAGCTTTCTTT. It is translated as CASSMAGLNTEAFF. This chain links TRBV19 with TRBJ1-1, with D maybe TRBD1 (5 bases). Germline lookup yields CDR1 LNHDA and CDR2 SQIVND (reference sequence). The CDR3 runs 14 residues. Between the trimmed V and J ends, which lost 3 bases and 2 bases, there was a span of 10 bases.